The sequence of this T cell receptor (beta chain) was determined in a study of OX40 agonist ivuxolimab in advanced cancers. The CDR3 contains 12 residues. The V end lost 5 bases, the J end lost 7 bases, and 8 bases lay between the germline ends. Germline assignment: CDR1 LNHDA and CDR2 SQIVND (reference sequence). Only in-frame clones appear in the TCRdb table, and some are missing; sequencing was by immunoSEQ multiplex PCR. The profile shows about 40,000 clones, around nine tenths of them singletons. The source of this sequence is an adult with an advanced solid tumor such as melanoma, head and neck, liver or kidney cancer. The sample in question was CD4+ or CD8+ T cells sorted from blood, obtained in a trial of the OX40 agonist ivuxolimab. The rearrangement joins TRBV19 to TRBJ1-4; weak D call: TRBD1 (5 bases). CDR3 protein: CASSYGGEKLFF. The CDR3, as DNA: TGTGCCAGTAGTTATGGGGGTGAAAAACTGTTTTTT.